One and the same sample provided the 29 T cell receptor beta chains below, sequenced in a study of blood T cell repertoires in COVID-19. Data came from immunoSEQ multiplex PCR; TCRdb stores just in-frame clones and leaves some out. Among fewer than 400,000 clones listed, roughly 87% were seen once. The sample taken for sequencing was PBMCs or T cells enriched from blood (not recorded which). The origin of the receptors is a woman aged 18 to 35 who had recovered from COVID-19.

The chain joins TRBV4-2 to TRBJ1-1, with unresolved D. The germline CDR1 and CDR2 sequences are LGHNA and YNFKEQ. This CDR3 has 13 residues. With 0 bases removed from V and 5 bases from J, the gap between germline ends came to 7 bases. The CDR3 is CASSQDRETEAFF. CDR3 sequence (DNA): TGTGCCAGCAGCCAAGATAGGGAGACTGAAGCTTTCTTT.

This clone came up a few times. The sample holds other DNA sequences that translate to the same CDR3. The chain has TRBV5-1 and TRBJ1-1, with D possibly being TRBD1 (6 bases). Trimming took off 0 bases at V and 5 bases at J, with 11 bases between the two ends. Germline CDR1 and CDR2: SGHRS and YFSETQ. The CDR3 contains 14 residues. DNA of the CDR3: TGCGCCAGCAGCTTGGACAGGGTTGGTACTGAAGCTTTCTTT. Translated, it gives CASSLDRVGTEAFF.

The chain couples TRBV6-5 to TRBJ1-2; 7 bases map to TRBD1. Germline V gene lookup returns CDR1 MNHEY and CDR2 SVGAGI. The CDR3 runs to 13 residues. The J segment lost 8 bases and the V segment lost 2 bases, leaving 5 bases of the junction unmatched. In nucleotides, the CDR3 is TGTGCCAGCAGTTACGAGGGGGCAAAGGGCTACACCTTC. Translating gives CASSYEGAKGYTF.

This chain uses TRBV5-6 with TRBJ2-4; 9 bases are a match to TRBD2. Germline CDR1 is SGHDT and CDR2 is YYEEEE. The V gene end was trimmed by 0 bases and the J gene end by 7 bases; junction bases not matched to a gene: 2. This CDR3 has 14 residues. The CDR3 spells CASSLELAGNIQYF. The CDR3 DNA reads as TGTGCCAGCAGCTTGGAACTAGCGGGCAACATTCAGTACTTC.

The rearrangement links TRBV5-1 to TRBJ1-2; D is perhaps TRBD1 (5 bases). Germline CDR1 and CDR2: SGHRS and YFSETQ. The CDR3 has 13 amino acids. Trimming removed 5 bases at V and 2 bases at J, with 10 bases between. This CDR3 is CASRAAGNYGYTF. CDR3 in DNA: TGCGCCAGCAGGGCGGCAGGGAACTATGGCTACACCTTC.

The gene calls are TRBV3-1 (or the pseudogene TRBV3-2) and TRBJ2-3; TRBD1 agrees at 12 bases. The CDR3 is made up of 17 amino acids. The V gene's germline CDR1 is LGHDT and CDR2 YNNKEL (reference sequence). The ends lost 1 base at V and 6 bases at J; junction bases unmatched: 8. This chain's CDR3 is CASSQAGTGGLIDTQYF. The CDR3 DNA follows: TGTGCCAGCAGCCAAGCTGGGACAGGGGGCCTTATTGATACGCAGTATTTT.

The table lists this clone with a count of one. A read error may produce the germline difference seen at one junction end. The chain uses TRBV7-9 and TRBJ2-1, with TRBD2 matching 11 bases. CDR3 length equals 13 residues. Germline V gene data show CDR1 as SEHNR and CDR2 as FQNEAQ (reference sequence). CDR3 loop: CASSLIRDSGRVF. The CDR3 DNA follows: TGTGCCAGCAGCTTAATTCGCGATAGCGGGAGGGTCTTC.

The V and J genes are TRBV18 and TRBJ2-2, with 12 nucleotides matching TRBD1. CDR3 length: 18 amino acids. V was pared by 5 bases and J by 3 bases, with 10 bases of the junction left unmatched. The germline gives CDR1 KGHSH, CDR2 LQKENI. The CDR3 loop is CASSAGTGGGLDTGELFF. The CDR3, as DNA: TGTGCCAGCTCAGCCGGGACAGGGGGCGGATTGGACACCGGGGAGCTGTTTTTT.

The rearrangement links TRBV5-1 to TRBJ1-4; 9 nucleotides align to TRBD1. Trimming removed 5 bases from V and 3 bases from J; junction bases left unmatched: 8. The CDR3 length is 16 residues. From germline, CDR1 is SGHRS and CDR2 YFSETQ. CDR3: CASSLIGQGPNEKLFF. The CDR3 nucleotides read TGCGCCAGCAGTCTGATCGGACAGGGGCCTAATGAAAAACTGTTTTTT.

The chain carries TRBV25-1 and TRBJ1-1; possible D gene TRBD1, 6 bases. CDR3 length equals 13 residues. Per germline, CDR1 MGHDK and CDR2 SYGVNS. Deletions cut 4 bases from V and 4 bases from J, with 10 bases between. The DNA for the CDR3 is TGTGCCAGCAGTGTAGGGGGGGCCACTGAAGCTTTCTTT. It yields the protein CASSVGGATEAFF.

This chain links TRBV20-1 with TRBJ2-1; perhaps TRBD2 as D (6 bases). The CDR3 consists of 11 residues. Trimming shortened V by 5 bases and J by 12 bases, and 14 bases separated the two germline ends. Germline V gene data show CDR1 as DFQATT and CDR2 as SNEGSKA (reference sequence). The CDR3 bases are TGCAGTGCTGGGAGGTCGCGAGGGCAGTTCTTC. This codes for CSAGRSRGQFF.

V gene TRBV7-2 combines with J gene TRBJ2-3; 7 nucleotides line up with TRBD2. Germline assignment: CDR1 SGHTA and CDR2 FQGNSA. This CDR3 spans 14 amino acids. V lost 2 bases, J lost 3 bases, and 2 bases stayed unmatched. CDR3 protein: CASSLSGGTDTQYF. CDR3 in DNA: TGTGCCAGCAGCTTATCGGGGGGTACAGATACGCAGTATTTT.

This chain joins TRBV5-1 and TRBJ1-6; TRBD1 matches at 9 bases. Looked up from germline, CDR1 is SGHRS and CDR2 is YFSETQ. CDR3 length equals 17 residues. V gave up 3 bases and J gave up 0 bases; unmatched junction bases: 4. The CDR3 DNA is TGCGCCAGCAGCTCACGGGACAGGGTCTCCTATAATTCACCCCTCCACTTT. Amino acid sequence: CASSSRDRVSYNSPLHF.

This chain connects TRBV2 to TRBJ1-2; 8 bases line up with TRBD1. The germline gives CDR1 SNHLY, CDR2 FYNNEI. V was pared by 4 bases and J by 3 bases, with 13 bases of the junction left unmatched. CDR3 length equals 17 residues. CDR3 nucleotides: TGTGCCAGCAGTGGGTTTATCCTAACGGGACAGGACTATGGCTACACCTTC. It is translated as CASSGFILTGQDYGYTF. The complete variable domain, with remaining parts taken from reference TRBV2 and TRBJ1-2, reads EPEVTQTPSHQVTQMGQEVILRCVPISNHLYFYWYRQILGQKVEFLVSFYNNEISEKSEIFDDQFSVERPDGSNFTLKIRSTKLEDSAMYFCASSGFILTGQDYGYTFGSGTRLTVV.

CDR3 nucleotides: TGTGCCAGTAGTATAGACCCCCCAGGGATTAGCAATCAGCCCCAGCATTTT. Its protein is CASSIDPPGISNQPQHF. V usage is TRBV19 and J usage is TRBJ1-5; TRBD1 might be the D (5 bases). Germline V gene lookup returns CDR1 LNHDA and CDR2 SQIVND (reference sequence). V gave up 0 bases and J gave up 0 bases, with 12 bases separating them. CDR3 length equals 17 residues.

The J gene is TRBJ1-2, the V gene TRBV7-9, with D perhaps TRBD1 (6 bases). In germline, CDR1 is SEHNR, CDR2 FQNEAQ (reference sequence). V was cut by 5 bases and J by 11 bases, with 12 bases left in between. The CDR3 runs to 11 residues. Here the CDR3 reads CASSNRVSYTF. The CDR3 DNA reads as TGTGCCAGCAGCAACAGGGTCAGTTACACCTTC.

CDR3 in DNA: TGTGCCATCAGTGATTCTGGTGACACCAACGCTGAAGCTTTCTTT. Its protein product is CAISDSGDTNAEAFF. The chain has TRBV10-3 and TRBJ1-1; unclear D gene. Germline CDR1 reads ENHRY; CDR2 reads SYGVKD. The CDR3 is 15 amino acids. V lost 3 bases and J 6 bases, leaving 17 bases between the germline ends.

The chain uses TRBV6-5 and TRBJ2-2, with D possibly TRBD1 on 6 matching bases. This CDR3 is built from 15 residues. Germline values: CDR1 MNHEY, CDR2 SVGAGI. V lost 5 bases and J 7 bases, leaving 17 bases between the germline ends. In DNA form, the CDR3 reads TGTGCCAGCAGTCCTTCGATATCAGGGGTCGGGGAGCTGTTTTTT. This gives the protein CASSPSISGVGELFF.

The chain combines TRBV29-1 with TRBJ1-2; TRBD1 agrees at 11 bases. The CDR3 contains 12 residues. After removal of 7 bases from V and 8 bases from J, the junction contained 6 bases not matched to a gene. Per germline, CDR1 SQVTM and CDR2 ANQGSEA. The CDR3 DNA reads TGCAGCGGCGTGGACAGGGGGCTGGGCTACACCTTC. Translation: CSGVDRGLGYTF.

The chain joins TRBV7-8 to TRBJ1-1; D unresolved. Trimming cost V 4 bases and J 1 base, with 13 bases left between them. The CDR3 length is 15 residues. The germline V gene has CDR1 SGHVS and CDR2 FQNEAQ. CDR3 DNA: TGTGCCAGCAGCTCCTACGACGGGAGGAACACTGAAGCTTTCTTT. The encoded protein is CASSSYDGRNTEAFF.

This sequence joins TRBV11-1 and TRBJ1-4; D may be TRBD1 (5 bases). Germline CDR1 SGHAT, CDR2 FQDESV (reference sequence). CDR3 length: 14 amino acids. V was pared by 3 bases and J by 6 bases, with 11 bases between. The CDR3 spells CASSLGREDEKLFF. The CDR3 DNA is TGTGCCAGCAGCTTGGGCAGGGAGGATGAAAAACTGTTTTTT. The full variable domain, completed using reference TRBV11-1 and TRBJ1-4, is EAEVAQSPRYKITEKSQAVAFWCDPISGHATLYWYRQILGQGPELLVQFQDESVVDDSQLPKDRFSAERLKGVDSTLKIQPAELGDSAMYLCASSLGREDEKLFFGSGTQLSVL.

For this clone: Distinct nucleotide sequences in the sample also encode this CDR3. This rearrangement joins TRBV5-5 to TRBJ1-5, with D uncertain. This CDR3 is 13 amino acids long. Per germline, CDR1 SGHKS and CDR2 YYEKEE (reference sequence). Trimming shortened V by 4 bases and J by 5 bases, and 10 bases separated the two germline ends. In DNA, the CDR3 is TGTGCCAGCAGCCTGACGGGAGATCAGCCCCAGCATTTT. Translated: CASSLTGDQPQHF. Full variable domain (rest looked up from reference TRBV5-5 and TRBJ1-5): DAGVTQSPTHLIKTRGQQVTLRCSPISGHKSVSWYQQVLGQGPQFIFQYYEKEERGRGNFPDRFSARQFPNYSSELNVNALLLGDSALYLCASSLTGDQPQHFGDGTRLSIL.

This clone was seen a handful of times. The genes are TRBV5-8 and TRBJ1-4; a weak D match, TRBD1 (6 bases). V lost 3 bases and J 8 bases, leaving 17 bases between the germline ends. The germline V gene encodes CDR1 SGHTS and CDR2 YDEGEE. This CDR3 has 15 residues. The CDR3: CASSSSGYTGEKLFF. The CDR3 bases are TGTGCCAGCAGCTCGTCAGGGTACACAGGGGAAAAACTGTTTTTT.

The chain uses TRBV3-1 (or the pseudogene TRBV3-2) and TRBJ1-2; TRBD1 might be the D (5 bases). V was shortened by 2 bases and J by 6 bases, with 10 bases between the two germline ends. The CDR3 is 13 residues long. In germline, CDR1 is LGHDT, CDR2 YNNKEL (reference sequence). CDR3 protein: CASSQLEGNGYTF. In nucleotides, the CDR3 is TGTGCCAGCAGCCAATTGGAGGGGAATGGCTACACCTTC.

The chain joins TRBV27 to TRBJ2-3, with 7 positions matching TRBD1. Germline lookup yields CDR1 MNHEY and CDR2 SMNVEV (reference sequence). This CDR3 comprises 15 residues. Trimming removed 2 bases from V and 2 bases from J; junction bases left unmatched: 4. In DNA form, the CDR3 reads TGTGCCAGCAGTTTAGGGACAGCCACCACAGATACGCAGTATTTT. Protein product: CASSLGTATTDTQYF.

The chain employs TRBV9 and TRBJ2-3; 7 bases map to TRBD1. This CDR3 is 15 amino acids long. Germline V gives CDR1 SGDLS, CDR2 YYNGEE. The V gene end was trimmed by 4 bases and the J gene end by 2 bases; junction bases not matched to a gene: 7. CDR3 residues: CASSLNRGSTDTQYF. DNA for the CDR3: TGTGCCAGCAGCTTGAACAGGGGTTCCACAGATACGCAGTATTTT.

The CDR3 coding sequence is TGTGCCAGCAGTTACTCCATCGGCACTGAAGCTTTCTTT. This encodes CASSYSIGTEAFF. The V call is TRBV6-5, the J call TRBJ1-1; D gene unclear. This CDR3 is built from 13 residues. From germline, CDR1 is MNHEY and CDR2 SVGAGI. V lost 0 bases to trimming and J lost 4 bases, with 6 bases between them.

The V and J genes are TRBV7-2 and TRBJ1-1; D is unclear. V lost 5 bases and J 5 bases, leaving 18 bases between the germline ends. This CDR3 has 15 amino acids. Per germline, CDR1 SGHTA and CDR2 FQGNSA. CDR3 DNA: TGTGCCAGCAGCCGCAGTTCGGGGTCGAGGACTGAAGCTTTCTTT. The encoded protein is CASSRSSGSRTEAFF.

The chain combines TRBV28 with TRBJ2-1; 11 bases align to TRBD2. V lost 8 bases to trimming and J lost 7 bases; unmatched junction nucleotides: 4. CDR1 and CDR2 (germline): MDHEN, SYDVKM. The CDR3 runs 13 residues. The CDR3 is CASRTSGSNEQFF. As DNA, the CDR3 is TGTGCCAGCCGAACTAGCGGGAGTAATGAGCAGTTCTTC. Drawing the rest from reference TRBV28 and TRBJ2-1, the complete variable domain is DVKVTQSSRYLVKRTGEKVFLECVQDMDHENMFWYRQDPGLGLRLIYFSYDVKMKEKGDIPEGYSVSREKKERFSLILESASTNQTSMYLCASRTSGSNEQFFGPGTRLTVL.